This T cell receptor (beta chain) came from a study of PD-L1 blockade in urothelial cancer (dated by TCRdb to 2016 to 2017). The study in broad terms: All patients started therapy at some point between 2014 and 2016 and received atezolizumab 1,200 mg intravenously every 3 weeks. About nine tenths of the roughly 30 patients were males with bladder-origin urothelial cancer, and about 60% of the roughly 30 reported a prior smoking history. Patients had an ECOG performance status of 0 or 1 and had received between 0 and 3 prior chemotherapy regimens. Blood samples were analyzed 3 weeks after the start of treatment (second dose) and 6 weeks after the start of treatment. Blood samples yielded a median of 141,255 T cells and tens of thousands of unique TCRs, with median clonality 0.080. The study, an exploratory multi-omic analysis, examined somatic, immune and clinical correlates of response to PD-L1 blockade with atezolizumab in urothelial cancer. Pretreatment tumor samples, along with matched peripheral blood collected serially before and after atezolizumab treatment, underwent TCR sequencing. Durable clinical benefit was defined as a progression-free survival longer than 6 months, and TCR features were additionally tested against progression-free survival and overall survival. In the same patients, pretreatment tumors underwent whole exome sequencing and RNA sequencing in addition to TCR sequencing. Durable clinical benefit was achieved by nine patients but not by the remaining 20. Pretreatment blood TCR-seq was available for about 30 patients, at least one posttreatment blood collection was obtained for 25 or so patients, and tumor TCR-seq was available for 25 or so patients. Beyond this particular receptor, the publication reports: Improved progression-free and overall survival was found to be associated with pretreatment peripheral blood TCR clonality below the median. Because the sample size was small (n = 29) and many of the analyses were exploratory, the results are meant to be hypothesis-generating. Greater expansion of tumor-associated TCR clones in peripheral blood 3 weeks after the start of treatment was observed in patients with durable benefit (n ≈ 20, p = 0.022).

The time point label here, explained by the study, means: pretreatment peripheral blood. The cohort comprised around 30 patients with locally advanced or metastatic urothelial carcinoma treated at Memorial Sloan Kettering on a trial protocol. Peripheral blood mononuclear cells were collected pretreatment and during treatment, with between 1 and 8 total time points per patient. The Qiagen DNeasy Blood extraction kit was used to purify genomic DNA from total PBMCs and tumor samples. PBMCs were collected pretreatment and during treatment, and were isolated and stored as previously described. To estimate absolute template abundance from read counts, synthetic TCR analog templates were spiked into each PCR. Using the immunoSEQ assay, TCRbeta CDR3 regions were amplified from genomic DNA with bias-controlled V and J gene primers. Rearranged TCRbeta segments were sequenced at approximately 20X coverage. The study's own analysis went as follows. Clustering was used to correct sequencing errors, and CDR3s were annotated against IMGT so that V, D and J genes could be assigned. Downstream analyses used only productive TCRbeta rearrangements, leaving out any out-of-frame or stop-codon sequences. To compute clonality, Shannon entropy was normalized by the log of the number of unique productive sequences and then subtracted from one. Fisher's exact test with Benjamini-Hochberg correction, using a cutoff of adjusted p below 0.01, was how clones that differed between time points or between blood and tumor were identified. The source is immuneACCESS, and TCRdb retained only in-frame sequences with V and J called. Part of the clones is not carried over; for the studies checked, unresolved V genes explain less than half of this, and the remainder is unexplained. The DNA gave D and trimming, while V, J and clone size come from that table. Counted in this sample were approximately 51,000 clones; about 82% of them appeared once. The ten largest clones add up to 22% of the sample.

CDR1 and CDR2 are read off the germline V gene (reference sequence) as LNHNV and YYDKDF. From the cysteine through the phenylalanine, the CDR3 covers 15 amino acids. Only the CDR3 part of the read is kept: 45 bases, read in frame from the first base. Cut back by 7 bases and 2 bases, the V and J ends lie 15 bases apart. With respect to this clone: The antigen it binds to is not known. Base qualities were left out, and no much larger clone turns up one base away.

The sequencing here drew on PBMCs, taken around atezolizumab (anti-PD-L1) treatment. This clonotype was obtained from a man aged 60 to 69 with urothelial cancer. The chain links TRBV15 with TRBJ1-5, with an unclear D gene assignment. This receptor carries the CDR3 CATKAGNGGNQPQHF. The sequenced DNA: TGTGCCACCAAAGCCGGGAATGGGGGCAATCAGCCCCAGCATTTT.